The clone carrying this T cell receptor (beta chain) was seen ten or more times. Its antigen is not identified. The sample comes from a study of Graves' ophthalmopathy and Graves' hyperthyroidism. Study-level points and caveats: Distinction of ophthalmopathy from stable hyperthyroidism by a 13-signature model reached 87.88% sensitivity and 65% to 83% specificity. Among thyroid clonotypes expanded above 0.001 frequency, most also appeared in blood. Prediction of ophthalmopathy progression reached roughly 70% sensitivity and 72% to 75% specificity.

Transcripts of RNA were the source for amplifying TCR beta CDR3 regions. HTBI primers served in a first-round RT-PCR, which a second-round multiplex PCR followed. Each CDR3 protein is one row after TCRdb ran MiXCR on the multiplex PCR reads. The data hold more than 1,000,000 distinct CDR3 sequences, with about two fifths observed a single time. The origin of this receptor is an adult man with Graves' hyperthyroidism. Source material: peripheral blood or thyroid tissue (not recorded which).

For the CDR3, the DNA is TGTGCCAGCAGCTTGTATGGGGCCCGAAGGAACACTGAAGCTTTCTTT. Its protein product is CASSLYGARRNTEAFF. J is TRBJ1-1 and V is TRBV11-2; TRBD1 is a possible D gene (5 bases). The germline V and J ends were trimmed by 3 bases and 1 base, with 15 bases remaining between them. Germline-derived CDR1 and CDR2 are SGHAT and FQNNGV. The CDR3 sequence is 16 residues long.